The 6 T cell receptor beta chains below all came from one sample that was sequenced in a study of vaccination effects on CD4 cells after COVID-19. Data came from immunoSEQ multiplex PCR; TCRdb stores just in-frame clones and leaves some out. The sample has about 59,000 clones; under 80% are singletons. These receptors lack a known antigen. With the ViraFEST assay, the study expanded antigen-specific CD4+ T cells using viral peptide pools, then sequenced them. Having been cultured for under twelve days, the cells underwent CD4+ T cell isolation. The vaccine given was either BNT162b2 or mRNA-1273, in two doses. The material sequenced was CD4+ T cells from PBMCs cultured with HCoV-OC43 spike peptides, taken after COVID-19 vaccination. Subset denoted: HCoV-OC43 spike overlapping peptide pool stimulation. The receptors originated from a human donor who received a COVID-19 vaccine.

This chain uses TRBV18 with TRBJ1-1; no firm D call. V was cut by 3 bases and J by 0 bases, with 5 bases left in between. The germline CDR1 and CDR2 sequences are KGHSH and LQKENI. The CDR3 extends over 13 amino acids. The CDR3, as DNA: TGTGCCAGCTCACCGACGGTGAACACTGAAGCTTTCTTT. Translating gives CASSPTVNTEAFF.

The chain couples TRBV6-5 to TRBJ2-2; D possibly corresponds to TRBD1 (5 bases). The CDR3 totals 14 residues. In germline, CDR1 is MNHEY, CDR2 SVGAGI. V was clipped by 7 bases and J by 0 bases, with 9 bases between them. CDR3 protein: CASKGATNTGELFF. The CDR3 region has the DNA TGTGCCAGCAAAGGGGCTACGAACACCGGGGAGCTGTTTTTT.

This clone was observed a few times. The genes are TRBV5-1 and TRBJ1-1; D unresolved. The CDR3 totals 13 residues. CDR1 SGHRS and CDR2 YFSETQ come from the germline V gene. Trimming shortened V by 10 bases and J by 2 bases, and 15 bases separated the two germline ends. CDR3 loop: CAASAGLNTEAFF. CDR3 nucleotide sequence: TGCGCCGCGTCGGCAGGACTTAACACTGAAGCTTTCTTT. Filled out from reference TRBV5-1 and TRBJ1-1, the complete variable domain reads KAGVTQTPRYLIKTRGQQVTLSCSPISGHRSVSWYQQTPGQGLQFLFEYFSETQRNKGNFPGRFSGRQFSNSRSEMNVSTLELGDSALYLCAASAGLNTEAFFGQGTRLTVV.

The chain employs TRBV5-1 and TRBJ1-1; D gene uncertain. The CDR3 spans 13 residues. From germline, CDR1 is SGHRS and CDR2 YFSETQ. V was shortened by 3 bases and J by 5 bases, with 11 bases between the two germline ends. In DNA, the CDR3 is TGCGCCAGCAGCTCCCGAATTGGAACTGAAGCTTTCTTT. The encoded protein is CASSSRIGTEAFF.

The chain recombines TRBV27 with TRBJ2-1; possibly TRBD1 for D (5 bases). There are 16 residues in the CDR3. Germline CDR1 reads MNHEY; CDR2 reads SMNVEV (reference sequence). V dropped 6 bases and J dropped 2 bases, with 17 bases sitting between them. This CDR3 reads CASRRPATGTYNEQFF. The DNA for the CDR3 is TGTGCCAGCAGACGTCCCGCCACAGGAACCTACAATGAGCAGTTCTTC.

The J gene is TRBJ2-7, the V gene TRBV5-5; D uncertain. Germline V gives CDR1 SGHKS, CDR2 YYEKEE (reference sequence). V lost 2 bases to trimming and J lost 0 bases, with 12 bases between them. The CDR3 runs 15 residues. CDR3 in DNA: TGTGCCAGCAGCTTTGACTTTTTGAACTCCTACGAGCAGTACGTC. It specifies CASSFDFLNSYEQYV.